The clone carrying this TCR beta chain was observed once. The antigen is not known. Primers included in the PCR were 60 Vbeta and 13 Jbeta primers. The repertoire was sequenced with immunoSEQ multiplex PCR; TCRdb's copy has only in-frame clones and lacks some. The repertoire has under 150,000 clones, roughly four fifths of them found once; the top ten carry 1.4%. V lost 4 bases to trimming and J lost 2 bases; unmatched junction nucleotides: 6. The germline gives CDR1 SGDLS, CDR2 YYNGEE. This CDR3 is built from 15 residues. This entry belongs to a study of cytomegalovirus exposure and HLA in healthy donors. Regarding the study as a whole: TRBV6-2, TRBV6-3 and some other V segments were excluded as indistinguishable. It emerged from a later analysis that several of the most significant clusters appeared to be linked to common viral pathogens.

The donors comprised healthy bone marrow donors. The source of this sequence is a man aged 25 to 40 in good health and CMV-seropositive. The V gene is TRBV9, the J gene TRBJ2-7; 10 nucleotides agree with TRBD1. Sample: PBMCs. For the CDR3, the DNA is TGTGCCAGCAGCCGAAGTGACAGGGGGCCCTACGAGCAGTACTTC. This encodes CASSRSDRGPYEQYF.